This T cell receptor beta chain derives from a study of blood T cell repertoires in COVID-19 (dated by TCRdb to the early 2020s). Regarding the study in general: Samples covering the acute and convalescent phases of COVID-19 were provided by collaborators in the United States, Italy and Spain. The prospective study material was composed of cDNA or gDNA derived from T cells, B-cell-depleted T cells, or PBMCs. Deeply sampled blood TCRbeta repertoires from subjects exposed to, actively infected with, or recovered from COVID-19 were included in the dataset. The repertoires were made available in a free public database intended to serve as a resource for research on the immune response to SARS-CoV-2. Samples were obtained from the ongoing ImmuneRACE study (first 160 participants) and from 1,254 subjects provided by 6 global collaborators. Sample metadata almost always included a de-identified subject ID, COVID-19 status, age in years and sex. Where available, HLA class I and class II types were taken from metadata supplied by the sample provider and were not determined by assay-based typing. Summary of the overall study and its limitations: The amount of clinical and demographic metadata varied by source and participant and was provided uncurated.

Details on this clone: The specificity of this receptor is unknown. No clone much larger than this one lies a single base away; base qualities are absent.

The immunoSEQ Assay, a bias-controlled multiplex PCR, was used to amplify TCRbeta CDR3 regions from genomic DNA. The paper's data handling went like this. Nucleated cell counts per sample were estimated from amplification of reference gene primers within the assay. Sequence reads were collapsed and filtered to measure the absolute abundance of every unique TCRbeta CDR3 rearrangement. Productive Simpson clonality was computed per sample as the square root of Simpson's diversity index over productive rearrangements. TCRdb carries this immuneACCESS record with in-frame sequences only. Its versions omit some clonotypes, under half of them owing to an unresolved V gene in the studies checked, with the rest unexplained. Clone size and V and J calls were adopted from that table, with D and trimming inferred from the DNA. This sample has around 260,000 clones in its table, and 80% to 85% of those were observed once. The ten largest clones represent less than 20% of the sample.

At one collaborating source in Seattle, patients were enrolled during active infection and were followed longitudinally through the course of disease. Each collaborating institution followed its own protocols to collect whole blood in K2EDTA tubes. For TCRbeta analysis, collaborators shipped samples as frozen whole blood, isolated PBMCs, or DNA extracted from either of those sample types. V loses 1 base, J loses 5 bases, and the germline ends lie 14 bases apart. Including cysteine and phenylalanine, the CDR3 has 15 amino acids. CDR3 DNA only is kept here, 45 bases in frame from base 1. As encoded in the germline V gene (reference sequence), CDR1 is LNHDA while CDR2 is SQIVND.

In this chain, TRBV19 is recombined with TRBJ1-2, and possibly TRBD1, on 6 matching bases. Sequenced material: peripheral blood. The source of this sequence is a person aged 65-85 years with COVID-19, enrolled during active disease. CDR3 sequence: CASSIAGTQGYGYTF. The DNA is as follows: TGTGCCAGTAGTATAGCCGGGACACAGGGATATGGCTACACCTTC.